Below, one T cell receptor beta chain is given with its context. With 2 bases clipped from V and 3 bases from J, the junction kept 7 bases outside the gene matches. The CDR3 contains 17 residues. Germline V gene sequence: CDR1 GTSNPN, CDR2 SVGIG (reference sequence). Under the authors' procedure: Researchers report that nucleated cell counts were estimated from reference gene primer amplification. Clones were read by immunoSEQ multiplex PCR, and TCRdb kept only the in-frame ones, dropping some. V, J and clone size were drawn from that table, and D and trimming were deduced from the DNA. The sample has some 170,000 clones; roughly 76% are singletons. These data come from a study of blood T cell repertoires in COVID-19. Overall study: Researchers got acute and convalescent COVID-19 samples from the United States, Italy and Spain. The analysed material was cDNA or gDNA that came from T cells, B-cell-depleted T cells, or PBMCs.

The sequence was obtained from a woman aged 50 to 60 with active or convalescent COVID-19. The sample taken for sequencing was peripheral blood. The rearrangement uses TRBV30 and TRBJ2-1, with 13 positions matching TRBD2. The CDR3 spells CAWSPSRTSGGYNEQFF. The CDR3 coding sequence is TGTGCCTGGAGTCCCTCTAGGACTAGCGGGGGCTACAATGAGCAGTTCTTC.